The rows below give T cell receptor beta chains drawn from one sample of a study of blood T cells in healthy people across ages. A single record per CDR3 protein comes from TCRdb applying MiXCR to the 5' RACE reads. The table has about 2 million distinct CDR3 sequences, around 48% seen once; the top ten hold more than 2%. The material sequenced was blood. The receptors derive from a woman between 35 and 50 years old in good health. Each CDR3 is given with its conserved first and last residue. A D gene is named only where the DNA matches it firmly. Clone sizes are given selectively: once, few, many, or a class where the clone is expanded.

clone size,J gene,D gene,V gene,CDR3 protein,CDR3 DNA
many,TRBJ1-2,NA,TRBV5-1,CASSFSGGDYGYTF,TGCGCCAGCAGCTTTTCGGGAGGGGACTATGGCTACACCTTC
NA,TRBJ2-3,NA,TRBV2,CASSRTEVATDTQYF,TGTGCCAGCAGTCGGACAGAGGTGGCCACAGATACGCAGTATTTT
NA,TRBJ1-2,NA,TRBV20-1,CSTRPDRYGYTF,TGCAGTACTAGACCCGACAGATATGGCTACACCTTC
NA,TRBJ2-1,NA,TRBV5-1,CASSLDRSNEQFF,TGCGCCAGCAGCTTGGATCGCAGTAATGAGCAGTTCTTC
NA,TRBJ1-1,NA,TRBV12-3/TRBV12-4,CASRKEVLNTEAFF,TGTGCCAGCAGGAAAGAGGTCTTGAACACTGAAGCTTTCTTT
NA,TRBJ1-2,NA,TRBV20-1,CSTRDPGASYGYTF,TGCAGTACCAGGGACCCAGGGGCTTCCTATGGCTACACCTTC
NA,TRBJ1-1,TRBD1,TRBV5-1,CASSFRSGQGSTEAFF,TGCGCCAGCAGCTTTCGGTCGGGACAGGGATCTACTGAAGCTTTCTTT
NA,TRBJ1-5,TRBD1,TRBV29-1,CSDATGQGTYSNQPQHF,TGCAGCGACGCAACAGGACAGGGAACCTATAGCAATCAGCCCCAGCATTTT
NA,TRBJ2-1,NA,TRBV15,CATSRDPPRSSEQFF,TGTGCCACCAGCAGAGATCCCCCTAGGAGTAGTGAGCAGTTCTTC
NA,TRBJ1-5,TRBD1,TRBV20-1,CSARGDRGSGTPQHF,TGCAGTGCTAGAGGGGACAGGGGGAGTGGTACGCCCCAGCATTTT
NA,TRBJ2-1,NA,TRBV7-9,CASSLEDYNEQFF,TGTGCCAGCAGCTTAGAAGACTACAATGAGCAGTTCTTC
few,TRBJ2-4,TRBD1,TRBV20-1,CSASGDGTGFFGQYF,TGCAGTGCTAGTGGGGACGGGACAGGTTTTTTCGGGCAGTACTTC
NA,TRBJ2-6,NA,TRBV6-5,CASSYSRRSGANVLTF,TGTGCCAGCAGTTACTCTAGACGCTCTGGGGCCAACGTCCTGACTTTC
few,TRBJ2-1,NA,TRBV20-1,CSATGYYRGGSGLYNEQFF,TGCAGTGCTACAGGGTACTACAGGGGGGGCAGCGGGCTCTACAATGAGCAGTTCTTC
few,TRBJ2-7,NA,TRBV29-1,CSVVSTETYEQYF,TGCAGCGTTGTATCAACAGAGACCTACGAGCAGTACTTC
NA,TRBJ1-5,NA,TRBV27,CASSIGGERNQPQHF,TGTGCCAGCAGTATTGGGGGGGAGCGCAATCAGCCCCAGCATTTT
NA,TRBJ1-1,TRBD1,TRBV12-3/TRBV12-4,CASSSPARTGHTEAFF,TGTGCCAGCAGTTCGCCGGCGAGGACAGGGCACACTGAAGCTTTCTTT
NA,TRBJ2-2,NA,TRBV2,CASRERTTGELFF,TGTGCCAGCAGGGAGCGAACCACCGGGGAGCTGTTTTTT